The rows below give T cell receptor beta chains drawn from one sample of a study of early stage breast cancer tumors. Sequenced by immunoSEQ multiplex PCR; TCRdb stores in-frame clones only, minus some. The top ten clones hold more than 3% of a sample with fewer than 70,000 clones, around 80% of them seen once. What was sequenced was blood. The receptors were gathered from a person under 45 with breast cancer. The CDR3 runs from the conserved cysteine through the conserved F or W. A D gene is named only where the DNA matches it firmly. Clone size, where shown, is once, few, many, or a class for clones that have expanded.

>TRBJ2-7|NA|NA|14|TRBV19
CASSMVGSTYEQYF
TGTGCCAGTAGTATGGTGGGTTCTACCTACGAGCAGTACTTC
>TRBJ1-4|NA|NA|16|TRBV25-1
CASRATQESPNEKLFF
TGTGCCAGCAGGGCAACACAGGAGTCTCCCAATGAAAAACTGTTTTTT
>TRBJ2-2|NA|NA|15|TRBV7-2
CASSLGSRRTGELFF
TGTGCCAGCAGCTTAGGTTCGAGGAGAACCGGGGAGCTGTTTTTT
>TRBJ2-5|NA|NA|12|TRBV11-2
CASSLVGETQYF
TGTGCCAGCAGCTTAGTTGGGGAGACCCAGTACTTC
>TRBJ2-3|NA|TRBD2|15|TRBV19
CASSTLAASTDTQYF
TGTGCCAGTAGTACCCTAGCGGCTTCCACAGATACGCAGTATTTT
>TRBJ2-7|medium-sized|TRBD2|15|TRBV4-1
CASSQYVAGYSEQYF
TGCGCCAGCAGCCAATACGTAGCGGGATATTCCGAGCAGTACTTC
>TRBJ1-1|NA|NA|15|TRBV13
CASSLDGRLNTEAFF
TGTGCCAGCAGCTTGGACGGGAGACTTAACACTGAAGCTTTCTTT
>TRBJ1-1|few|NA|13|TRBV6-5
CASSSGLNTEAFF
TGTGCCAGCAGTTCGGGGCTGAACACTGAAGCTTTCTTT
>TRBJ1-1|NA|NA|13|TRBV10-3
CAINPDSTGEAFF
TGTGCCATCAACCCAGATTCGACGGGTGAAGCTTTCTTT
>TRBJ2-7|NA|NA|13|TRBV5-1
CASSGGLSYEQYF
TGCGCCAGCAGCGGCGGTCTCTCCTACGAGCAGTACTTC
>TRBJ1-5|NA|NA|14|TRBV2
CATSRARGNQPQHF
TGTGCCACTAGTAGGGCCCGGGGCAATCAGCCCCAGCATTTT
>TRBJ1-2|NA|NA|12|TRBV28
CASRPGHYGYTF
TGTGCCAGCAGACCCGGACATTATGGCTACACCTTC
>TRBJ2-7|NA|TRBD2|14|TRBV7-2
CASSLWKREGEQYF
TGTGCCAGCAGCTTATGGAAGCGGGAGGGTGAGCAGTACTTC
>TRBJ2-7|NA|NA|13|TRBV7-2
CASSLDEGYEQYF
TGTGCCAGCAGCTTAGATGAGGGCTACGAGCAGTACTTC
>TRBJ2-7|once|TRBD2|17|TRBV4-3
CASRKGRDGGRVYEQYF
TGCGCCAGCAGGAAAGGGCGTGATGGCGGGAGGGTCTACGAGCAGTACTTC
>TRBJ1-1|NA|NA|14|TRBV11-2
CASSLSGPNTEAFF
TGTGCCAGCAGCTTATCGGGTCCGAACACTGAAGCTTTCTTT
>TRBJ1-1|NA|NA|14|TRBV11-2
CASSRNLWNTEAFF
TGTGCCAGCAGCCGAAACCTATGGAACACTGAAGCTTTCTTT
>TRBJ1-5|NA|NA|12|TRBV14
CASSQGNQPQHF
TGTGCCAGCAGCCAAGGAAATCAGCCCCAGCATTTT
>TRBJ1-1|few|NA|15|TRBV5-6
CASSLAGLMNTEAFF
TGTGCCAGCAGCCTGGCCGGACTCATGAACACTGAAGCTTTCTTT
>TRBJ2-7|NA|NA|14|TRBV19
CASSINGASYEQYF
TGTGCCAGTAGTATCAACGGGGCCTCCTACGAGCAGTACTTC
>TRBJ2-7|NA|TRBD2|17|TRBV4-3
CASSHSLAGGMGYEQYF
TGCGCCAGCAGCCACTCACTAGCGGGGGGAATGGGCTACGAGCAGTACTTC
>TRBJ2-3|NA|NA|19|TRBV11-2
CASSLDGNRAATSTDTQYF
TGTGCCAGCAGCTTAGATGGCAATAGAGCGGCCACTAGCACAGATACGCAGTATTTT
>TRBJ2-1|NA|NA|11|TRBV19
CASRTIGEQFF
TGTGCCTCAAGGACTATTGGGGAGCAGTTCTTC
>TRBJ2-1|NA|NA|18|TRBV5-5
CASRMGLAPQSSYNEQFF
TGTGCCAGCAGGATGGGGCTAGCGCCTCAGAGCTCCTACAATGAGCAGTTCTTC
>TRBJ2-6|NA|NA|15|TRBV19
CASSIGGSGANVLTF
TGTGCCAGTAGTATTGGGGGCTCTGGGGCCAACGTCCTGACTTTC
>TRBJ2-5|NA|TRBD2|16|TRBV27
CASSKTSGMFYETQYF
TGTGCCAGCAGTAAGACTAGCGGGATGTTCTATGAGACCCAGTACTTC
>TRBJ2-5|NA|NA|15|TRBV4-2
CASSQDREYQETQYF
TGTGCCAGCAGCCAAGACAGGGAGTACCAAGAGACCCAGTACTTC
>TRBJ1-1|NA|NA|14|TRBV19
CASIDRFGNTEAFF
TGTGCCAGCATAGACAGGTTCGGGAACACTGAAGCTTTCTTT
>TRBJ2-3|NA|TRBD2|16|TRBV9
CASSVGLAGGEDTQYF
TGTGCCAGCAGCGTCGGACTAGCGGGAGGTGAAGATACGCAGTATTTT
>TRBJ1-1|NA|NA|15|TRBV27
CASSRSGPWGSEAFF
TGTGCCAGCAGTAGGAGCGGTCCCTGGGGGTCTGAAGCTTTCTTT
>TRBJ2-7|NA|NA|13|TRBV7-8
CASSPSRGMGQYF
TGTGCCAGCAGCCCCTCTAGGGGGATGGGGCAGTACTTC
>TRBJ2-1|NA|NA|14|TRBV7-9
CASSLGSGVNEQFF
TGTGCCAGCAGCTTAGGTAGCGGAGTCAATGAGCAGTTCTTC
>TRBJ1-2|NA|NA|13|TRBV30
CAWAGGADYGYTF
TGTGCCTGGGCTGGGGGGGCGGACTATGGCTACACCTTC
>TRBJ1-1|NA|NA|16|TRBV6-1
CASSEARRGWPTEAFF
TGTGCCAGCAGTGAAGCGCGGCGGGGGTGGCCAACTGAAGCTTTCTTT
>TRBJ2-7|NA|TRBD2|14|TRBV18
CASSPEAGGYEQYF
TGTGCCAGCTCACCTGAGGCGGGAGGCTACGAGCAGTACTTC
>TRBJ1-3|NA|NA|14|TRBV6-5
CASSRGGTGNTIYF
TGTGCCAGCAGTAGGGGGGGCACTGGAAACACCATATATTTT
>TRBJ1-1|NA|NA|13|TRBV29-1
CSVEDLWAGEAFF
TGCAGCGTTGAAGATCTGTGGGCAGGCGAAGCTTTCTTT
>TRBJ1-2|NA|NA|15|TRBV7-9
CASSLDRDNRFGYTF
TGTGCCAGCAGCCTTGACCGGGACAACCGATTTGGCTACACCTTC
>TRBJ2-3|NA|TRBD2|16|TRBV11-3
CASSPRSGSSTDTQYF
TGTGCCAGCAGCCCAAGGAGCGGGAGTAGCACAGATACGCAGTATTTT
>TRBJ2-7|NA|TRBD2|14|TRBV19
CASSIFDSGYEQYF
TGTGCCAGTAGTATATTCGATAGCGGGTACGAGCAGTACTTC
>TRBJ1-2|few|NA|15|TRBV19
CASSIVNSRYYGYTF
TGTGCCAGTAGTATAGTTAACTCCCGGTACTATGGCTACACCTTC
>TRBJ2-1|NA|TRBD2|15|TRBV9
CASSVDQREGDEQFF
TGTGCCAGCAGCGTAGACCAGCGGGAGGGGGATGAGCAGTTCTTC
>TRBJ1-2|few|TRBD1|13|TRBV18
CASSPVGTGGYTF
TGTGCCAGCTCACCAGTGGGGACAGGGGGCTACACCTTC
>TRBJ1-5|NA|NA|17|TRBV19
CASSLRVGQFSNQPQHF
TGTGCCAGTAGCCTCCGGGTCGGTCAGTTTAGCAATCAGCCCCAGCATTTT
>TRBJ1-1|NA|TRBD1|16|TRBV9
CASSVGQGIRNTEAFF
TGTGCCAGCAGCGTAGGACAGGGCATTCGGAACACTGAAGCTTTCTTT
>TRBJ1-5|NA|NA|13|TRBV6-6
CASSFAGNQPQHF
TGTGCCAGCTCCTTCGCGGGCAATCAGCCCCAGCATTTT
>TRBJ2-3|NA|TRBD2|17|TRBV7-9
CASSSEGGTSVGDTQYF
TGTGCCAGCAGCTCAGAGGGGGGGACTAGCGTTGGAGATACGCAGTATTTT
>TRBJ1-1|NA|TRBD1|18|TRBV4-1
CASSQGGQGAPRNTEAFF
TGCGCCAGCAGCCAAGGCGGACAGGGGGCACCCAGGAACACTGAAGCTTTCTTT
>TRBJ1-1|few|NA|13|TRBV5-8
CASSLPQNTEAFF
TGTGCCAGCAGCTTACCACAGAACACTGAAGCTTTCTTT
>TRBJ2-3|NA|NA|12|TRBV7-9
CASSSTGDTQYF
TGTGCCAGCAGCTCGACGGGTGATACGCAGTATTTT
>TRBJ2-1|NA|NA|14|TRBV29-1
CSVETAGLRYEQFF
TGCAGCGTTGAAACGGCCGGTCTGAGGTATGAGCAGTTCTTC
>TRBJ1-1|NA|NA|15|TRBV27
CASSLGPNMNTEAFF
TGTGCCAGCAGTTTGGGACCGAATATGAACACTGAAGCTTTCTTT
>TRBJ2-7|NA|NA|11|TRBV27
CASSSRYEQYF
TGTGCCAGCAGTTCACGTTACGAGCAGTACTTC
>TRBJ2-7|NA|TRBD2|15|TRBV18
CASSPESAGPYEQYF
TGTGCCAGCTCACCAGAGTCAGCGGGGCCCTACGAGCAGTACTTC
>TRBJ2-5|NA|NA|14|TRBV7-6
CASSFRVEGETQYF
TGTGCCAGCAGCTTCAGGGTAGAGGGAGAGACCCAGTACTTC
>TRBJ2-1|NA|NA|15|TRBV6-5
CASSYAVLTYNEQFF
TGTGCCAGCAGTTATGCAGTATTAACCTACAATGAGCAGTTCTTC
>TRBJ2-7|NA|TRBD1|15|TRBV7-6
CASSLAGDSNYEQYF
TGTGCCAGCAGCTTAGCTGGGGACAGCAACTACGAGCAGTACTTC
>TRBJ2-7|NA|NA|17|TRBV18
CASSTDLTGYSSYEQYF
TGTGCCAGCTCAACAGACCTGACAGGTTACAGCTCCTACGAGCAGTACTTC
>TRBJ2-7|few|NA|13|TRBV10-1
CASSEYELRKQYF
TGCGCCAGCAGTGAATATGAATTGCGGAAGCAGTACTTC
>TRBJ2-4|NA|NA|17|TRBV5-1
CASSLDTGIGGLNIQYF
TGCGCCAGCAGCTTGGATACGGGGATCGGCGGGTTGAACATTCAGTACTTC